This T cell receptor (beta chain) was found in a study of human T cells and chemical hapten exposure. Described time point: patch test 2, 6 weeks after DPC sensitization. Indicated treatment: therapeutic diphenylcyclopropenone sensitization with weekly scalp DPC. TCRdb ran MiXCR on the RACE reads and lists one entry per CDR3 protein. The sample shows approximately 100,000 distinct CDR3 sequences, 9% to 9.5% of them seen only once. In its sample, this clonotype was seen many times. CDR3 length equals 15 residues. Germline values: CDR1 SGHVS, CDR2 FNYEAQ. Trimming took off 5 bases at V and 7 bases at J, with 19 bases between the two ends.

This TCR was sampled from a woman between 40 and 50 years old with alopecia areata. Some clones in this sample may be carry-over from other donors' samples. Material: whole blood, obtained in connection with sensitization to the hapten diphenylcyclopropenone (DPC). V is TRBV7-6 and J is TRBJ2-3; D possibly corresponds to TRBD1 (6 bases). The CDR3 sequence is CASSQGGRIVNTQYF. The CDR3 region has the DNA TGTGCCAGCAGCCAAGGGGGACGAATAGTTAATACGCAGTATTTT.